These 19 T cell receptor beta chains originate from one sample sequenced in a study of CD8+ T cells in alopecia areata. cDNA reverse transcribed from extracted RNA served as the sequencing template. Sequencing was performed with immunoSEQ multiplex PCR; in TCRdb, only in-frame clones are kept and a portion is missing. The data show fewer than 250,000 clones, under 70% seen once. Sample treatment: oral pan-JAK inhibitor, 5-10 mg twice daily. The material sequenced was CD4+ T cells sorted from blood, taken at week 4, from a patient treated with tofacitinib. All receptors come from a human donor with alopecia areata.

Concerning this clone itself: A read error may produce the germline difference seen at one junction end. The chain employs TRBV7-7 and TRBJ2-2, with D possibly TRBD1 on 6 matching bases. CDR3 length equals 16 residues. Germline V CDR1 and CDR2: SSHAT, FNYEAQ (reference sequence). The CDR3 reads CASSLAPQGFTGELFF. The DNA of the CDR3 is TGTGCTAGCAGCTTAGCTCCGCAGGGGTTCACCGGGGAGCTGTTTTTT.

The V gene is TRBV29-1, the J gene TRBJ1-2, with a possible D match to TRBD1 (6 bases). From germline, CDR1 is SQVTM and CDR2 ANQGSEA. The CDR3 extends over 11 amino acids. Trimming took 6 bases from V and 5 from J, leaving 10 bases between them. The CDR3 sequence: CSVGGGYGYTF. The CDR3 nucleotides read TGCAGCGTGGGAGGGGGGTATGGCTACACCTTC.

CDR3 nucleotide sequence: TGTGCCAGCAGTTTAAATGCAGGGGGCCAAGAGACCCAGTACTTC. This translates into CASSLNAGGQETQYF. V gene TRBV6-5 combines with J gene TRBJ2-5; TRBD1 agrees at 7 bases. V trimming: 4 bases; J trimming: 1 base; junction bases outside the gene matches: 6. CDR1 and CDR2 from the germline V gene are MNHEY and SVGAGI. CDR3 size: 15 residues.

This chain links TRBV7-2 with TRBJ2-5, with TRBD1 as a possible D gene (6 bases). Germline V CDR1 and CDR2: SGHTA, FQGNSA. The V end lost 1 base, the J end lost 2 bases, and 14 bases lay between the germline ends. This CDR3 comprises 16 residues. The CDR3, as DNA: TGTGCCAGCAGCTTAGGGTACAGGGTCGGGCAAGAGACCCAGTACTTC. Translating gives CASSLGYRVGQETQYF.

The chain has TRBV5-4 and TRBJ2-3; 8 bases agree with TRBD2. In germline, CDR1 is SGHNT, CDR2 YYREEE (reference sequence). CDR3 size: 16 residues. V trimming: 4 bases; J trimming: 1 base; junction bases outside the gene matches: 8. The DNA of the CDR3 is TGTGCCAGCAGCCTCGGGGGGGCGATAGGCACAGATACGCAGTATTTT. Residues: CASSLGGAIGTDTQYF.

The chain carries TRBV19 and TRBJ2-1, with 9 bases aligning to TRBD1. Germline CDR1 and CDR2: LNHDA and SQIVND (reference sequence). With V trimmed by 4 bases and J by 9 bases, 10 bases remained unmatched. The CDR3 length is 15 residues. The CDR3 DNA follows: TGTGCCAGTAGTACGGGGGACAGGGTCGTCGGTGAGCAGTTCTTC. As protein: CASSTGDRVVGEQFF.

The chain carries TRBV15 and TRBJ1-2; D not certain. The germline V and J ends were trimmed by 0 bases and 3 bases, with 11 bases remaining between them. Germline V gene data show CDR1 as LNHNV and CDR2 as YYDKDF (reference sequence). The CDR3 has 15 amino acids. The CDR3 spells CATSRDTSWDYGYTF. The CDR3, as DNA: TGTGCCACCAGCAGAGACACTTCTTGGGACTATGGCTACACCTTC.

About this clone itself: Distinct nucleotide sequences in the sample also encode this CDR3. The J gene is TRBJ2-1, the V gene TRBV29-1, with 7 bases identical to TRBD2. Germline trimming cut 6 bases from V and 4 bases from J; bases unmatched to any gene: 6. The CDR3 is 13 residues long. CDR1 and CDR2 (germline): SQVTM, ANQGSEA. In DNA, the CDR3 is TGCAGCGTCGCTAGCGGTGGGTACAATGAGCAGTTCTTC. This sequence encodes CSVASGGYNEQFF.

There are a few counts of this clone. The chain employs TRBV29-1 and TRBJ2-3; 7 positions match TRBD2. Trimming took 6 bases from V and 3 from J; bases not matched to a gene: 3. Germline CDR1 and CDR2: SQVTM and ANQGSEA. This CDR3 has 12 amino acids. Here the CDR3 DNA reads TGCAGCGTGGGACTAAGAACAGATACGCAGTATTTT. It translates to CSVGLRTDTQYF.

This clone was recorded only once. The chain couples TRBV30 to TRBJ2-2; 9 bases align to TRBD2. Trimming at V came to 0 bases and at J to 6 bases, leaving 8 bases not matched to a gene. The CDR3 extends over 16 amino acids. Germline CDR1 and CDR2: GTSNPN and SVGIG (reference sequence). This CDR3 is CAWSVRGLASPGELFF. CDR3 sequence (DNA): TGTGCCTGGAGTGTAAGAGGACTAGCGTCCCCCGGGGAGCTGTTTTTT.

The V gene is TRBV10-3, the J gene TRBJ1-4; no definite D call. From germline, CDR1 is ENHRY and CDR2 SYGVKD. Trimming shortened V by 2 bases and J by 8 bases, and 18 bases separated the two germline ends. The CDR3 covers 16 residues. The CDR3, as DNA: TGTGCCATCAGTGAGAGCGTCCTAAATTCGGGCGAAAAACTGTTTTTT. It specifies CAISESVLNSGEKLFF.

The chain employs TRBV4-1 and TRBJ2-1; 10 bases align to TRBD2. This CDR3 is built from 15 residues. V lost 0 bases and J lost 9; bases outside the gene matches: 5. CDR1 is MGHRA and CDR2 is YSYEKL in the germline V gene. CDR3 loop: CASSQDMVAGGEQFF. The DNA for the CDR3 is TGCGCCAGCAGCCAAGATATGGTAGCGGGGGGTGAGCAGTTCTTC.

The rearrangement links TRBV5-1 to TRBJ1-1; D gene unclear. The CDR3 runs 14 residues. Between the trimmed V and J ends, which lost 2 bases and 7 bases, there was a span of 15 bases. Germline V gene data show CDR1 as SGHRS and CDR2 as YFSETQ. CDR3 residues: CASSFNTGGNEAFF. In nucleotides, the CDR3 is TGCGCCAGCAGCTTCAACACCGGTGGCAATGAAGCTTTCTTT. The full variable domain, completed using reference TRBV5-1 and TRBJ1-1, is KAGVTQTPRYLIKTRGQQVTLSCSPISGHRSVSWYQQTPGQGLQFLFEYFSETQRNKGNFPGRFSGRQFSNSRSEMNVSTLELGDSALYLCASSFNTGGNEAFFGQGTRLTVV.

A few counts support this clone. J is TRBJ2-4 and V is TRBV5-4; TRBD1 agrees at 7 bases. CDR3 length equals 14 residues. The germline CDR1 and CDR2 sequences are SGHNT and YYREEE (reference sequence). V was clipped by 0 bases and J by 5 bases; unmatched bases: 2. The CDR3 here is CASSLATGENIQYF. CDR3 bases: TGTGCCAGCAGCTTGGCCACAGGGGAAAACATTCAGTACTTC.

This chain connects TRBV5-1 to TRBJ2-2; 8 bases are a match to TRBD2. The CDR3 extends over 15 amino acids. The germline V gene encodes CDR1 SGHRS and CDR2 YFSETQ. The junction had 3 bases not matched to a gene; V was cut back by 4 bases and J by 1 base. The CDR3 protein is CASSPSGGNTGELFF. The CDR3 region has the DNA TGCGCCAGCAGCCCCAGCGGGGGGAACACCGGGGAGCTGTTTTTT.

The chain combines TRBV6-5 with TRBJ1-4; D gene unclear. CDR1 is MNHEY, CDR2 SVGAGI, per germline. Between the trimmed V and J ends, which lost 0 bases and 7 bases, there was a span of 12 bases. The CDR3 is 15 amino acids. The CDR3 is CASSYSYRLGEKLFF. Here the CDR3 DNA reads TGTGCCAGCAGTTACTCGTATCGGTTGGGTGAAAAACTGTTTTTT.

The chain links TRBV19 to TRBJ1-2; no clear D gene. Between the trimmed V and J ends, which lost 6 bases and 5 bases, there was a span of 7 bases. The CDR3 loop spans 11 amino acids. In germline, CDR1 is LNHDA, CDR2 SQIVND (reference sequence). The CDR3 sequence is CASRAGYGYTF. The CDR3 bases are TGTGCCAGTAGGGCGGGGTATGGCTACACCTTC.

The CDR3 sequence is CASSRMKGSEETQYF. CDR3 coding DNA: TGCGCCAGCAGCCGGATGAAAGGGAGCGAAGAGACCCAGTACTTC. The V gene is TRBV5-1, the J gene TRBJ2-5; weak D call: TRBD2 (5 bases). V was shortened by 4 bases and J by 3 bases, with 16 bases between the two germline ends. CDR1 is SGHRS, CDR2 YFSETQ, per germline. The CDR3 covers 15 residues.

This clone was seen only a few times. CDR3 coding DNA: TGCGCCAGCAGCTTCGGACAGGGCCTTACAGATACGCAGTATTTT. Its protein is CASSFGQGLTDTQYF. The chain carries TRBV5-1 and TRBJ2-3, with 8 bases identical to TRBD1. This CDR3 is built from 15 residues. With V trimmed by 2 bases and J by 3 bases, 5 bases remained unmatched. The germline gives CDR1 SGHRS, CDR2 YFSETQ.